Here is one TCR beta chain with its context. The read comes to an end 3 residues before the CDR3 does, leaving the germline J gene to fill in the end. The data derive from a study of T cells in women clearing cervical HPV infection. Study information: Blood came at first lesion visit for cases, post-clearance for controls. For cases, blood was sampled a median approximately 150 days after lesion detection, interquartile range about 90 to 200 days.

V lost 4 bases, J lost 6 bases, and 7 bases stayed unmatched. The CDR3 has 15 amino acids. Germline CDR1 and CDR2: DFQATT and SNEGSKA (reference sequence). Average input was approximately 1,200 ng genomic DNA for immunoSEQ TCR beta CDR3 amplification. Using immunoSEQ multiplex PCR, the repertoire was profiled, and TCRdb retains in-frame clones only, with some absent. This sample's table has 25,000 to 35,000 clones. Sequencing was performed on blood buffy coat. The chain combines TRBV20-1 with TRBJ2-2, with TRBD2 matching over 11 bases. The sequence came from a woman aged 18 to 75 with a cervical HPV16 infection that either progressed to CIN3+ or cleared (not recorded which). The CDR3 reads CSAKGRLAGSGELFF. CDR3 bases read: TGCAGTGCTAAGGGGAGACTAGCGGGGTCCGGGGAG.